This T cell receptor beta chain is from a study of cytomegalovirus exposure and HLA in healthy donors. J lost 2 bases, V lost 1 base, and 2 bases had no gene match. The CDR3 is 14 residues long. Germline values: CDR1 SGHRS, CDR2 YFSETQ. Note on this clone: Its specificity is not known.

PCR was performed using 60 Vbeta and 13 Jbeta primers. Repertoires were generated with immunoSEQ multiplex PCR, while TCRdb's copy carries only in-frame clones and drops some. The data show about 120,000 clones, around 81% seen once. General study points: Researchers reported that a few CMV-associated chains were confirmed in vitro as CMV antigen-specific. Within an earlier analysis, most TCR beta V segments proved productive either about 90% or about 30% of the time. The authors judged a highly shared variant cluster likely a sequencing artifact.

The sequenced sample was PBMCs. V and J are TRBV5-1 and TRBJ2-5; the match to TRBD1 covers 7 bases. The receptor was derived from a woman in her 30s in good health and CMV-seronegative. The CDR3 sequence is CASSLLQGQETQYF. The CDR3 DNA follows: TGCGCCAGCAGCTTGCTACAGGGGCAAGAGACCCAGTACTTC.